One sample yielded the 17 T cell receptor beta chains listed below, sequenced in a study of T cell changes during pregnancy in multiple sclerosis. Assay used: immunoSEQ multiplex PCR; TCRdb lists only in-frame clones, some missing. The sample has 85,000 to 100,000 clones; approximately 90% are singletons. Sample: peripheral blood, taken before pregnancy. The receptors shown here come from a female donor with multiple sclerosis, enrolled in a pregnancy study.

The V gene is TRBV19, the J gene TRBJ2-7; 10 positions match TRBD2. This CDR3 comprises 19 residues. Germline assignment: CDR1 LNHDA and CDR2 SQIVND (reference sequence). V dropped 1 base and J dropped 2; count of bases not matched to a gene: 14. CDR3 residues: CASSIGSGRASSYTYEQYF. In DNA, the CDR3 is TGTGCCAGTAGTATAGGAAGCGGGAGGGCCTCATCCTACACCTACGAGCAGTACTTC.

The CDR3 DNA reads TGTGCCAGTAGTATAGAAGGGGGCGGAGAGACCCAGTACTTC. Amino acid sequence: CASSIEGGGETQYF. This rearrangement joins TRBV19 to TRBJ2-5; TRBD1 matches 7 bases. The CDR3 spans 14 residues. V was clipped by 0 bases and J by 4 bases; unmatched bases: 2. The V gene's germline CDR1 is LNHDA and CDR2 SQIVND (reference sequence).

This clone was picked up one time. CDR3 residues: CASSNRTEGASGANVLTF. The CDR3 DNA reads as TGTGCCAGCAGTAACCGGACAGAGGGAGCCTCTGGGGCCAACGTCCTGACTTTC. The chain carries TRBV2 and TRBJ2-6; D might be TRBD1 (6 bases). The CDR3 is made up of 18 amino acids. Germline V gene lookup returns CDR1 SNHLY and CDR2 FYNNEI. V gave up 5 bases and J gave up 0 bases, with 17 bases separating them.

The CDR3 DNA reads as TGTGCCAGCAGTCCCTCTCTCGACTCAGGGTCTGAAGCTTTCTTT. Translation gives CASSPSLDSGSEAFF. This chain joins TRBV6-1 and TRBJ1-1; possible D gene TRBD1, 5 bases. V lost 5 bases to trimming and J lost 6 bases, with 19 bases between them. The germline V gene has CDR1 MNHNS and CDR2 SASEGT. The CDR3 is 15 amino acids.

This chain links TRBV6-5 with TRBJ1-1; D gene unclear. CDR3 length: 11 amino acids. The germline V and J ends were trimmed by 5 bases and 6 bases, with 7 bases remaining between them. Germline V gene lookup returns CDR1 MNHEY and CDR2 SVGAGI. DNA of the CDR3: TGTGCCAGCAGTGGGGAGGCTGAAGCTTTCTTT. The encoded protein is CASSGEAEAFF.

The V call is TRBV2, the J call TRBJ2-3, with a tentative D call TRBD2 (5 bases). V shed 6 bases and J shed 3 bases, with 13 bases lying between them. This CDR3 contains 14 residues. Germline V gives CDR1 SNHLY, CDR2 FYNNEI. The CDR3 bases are TGTGCCAGCAGGGCCGATGCGGGTACAGATACGCAGTATTTT. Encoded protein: CASRADAGTDTQYF.

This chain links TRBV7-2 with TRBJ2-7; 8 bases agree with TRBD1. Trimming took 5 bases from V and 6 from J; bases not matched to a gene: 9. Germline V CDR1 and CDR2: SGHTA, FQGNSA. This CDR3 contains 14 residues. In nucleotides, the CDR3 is TGTGCCAGCAGCGTGGGCAGGGGGCGCGGCGAGCAGTACTTC. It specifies CASSVGRGRGEQYF.

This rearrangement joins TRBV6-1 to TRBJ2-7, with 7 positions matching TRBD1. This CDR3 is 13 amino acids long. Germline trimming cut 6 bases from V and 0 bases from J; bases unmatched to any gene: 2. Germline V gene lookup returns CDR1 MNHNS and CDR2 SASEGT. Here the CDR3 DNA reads TGTGCCAGCAGGGGGACAGACTCCTACGAGCAGTACTTC. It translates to CASRGTDSYEQYF.

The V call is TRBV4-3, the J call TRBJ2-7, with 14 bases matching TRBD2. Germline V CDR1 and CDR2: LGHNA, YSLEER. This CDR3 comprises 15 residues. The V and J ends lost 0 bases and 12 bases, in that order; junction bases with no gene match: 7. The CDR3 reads CASSQEGGLAGDLYF. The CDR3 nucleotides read TGCGCCAGCAGCCAAGAAGGGGGACTAGCGGGGGATCTGTACTTC.

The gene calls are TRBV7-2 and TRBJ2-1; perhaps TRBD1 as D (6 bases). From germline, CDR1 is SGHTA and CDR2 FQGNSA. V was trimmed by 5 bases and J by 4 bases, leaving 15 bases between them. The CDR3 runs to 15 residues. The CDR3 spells CASSQDSGSYNEQFF. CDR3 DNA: TGTGCCAGCAGCCAGGACAGTGGCTCTTACAATGAGCAGTTCTTC.

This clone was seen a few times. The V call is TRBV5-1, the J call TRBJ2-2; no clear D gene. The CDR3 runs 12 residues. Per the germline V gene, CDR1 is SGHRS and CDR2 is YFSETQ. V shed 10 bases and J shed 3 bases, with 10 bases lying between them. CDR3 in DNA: TGCGCCCGAGCCCGTCACACCGGGGAGCTGTTTTTT. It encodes CARARHTGELFF.

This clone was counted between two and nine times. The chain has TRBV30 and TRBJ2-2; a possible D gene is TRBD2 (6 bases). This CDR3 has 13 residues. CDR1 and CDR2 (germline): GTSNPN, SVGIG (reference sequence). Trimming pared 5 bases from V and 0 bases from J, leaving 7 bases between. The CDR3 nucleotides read TGTGCCTGGTGCGGGACGAACACCGGGGAGCTGTTTTTT. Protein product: CAWCGTNTGELFF.

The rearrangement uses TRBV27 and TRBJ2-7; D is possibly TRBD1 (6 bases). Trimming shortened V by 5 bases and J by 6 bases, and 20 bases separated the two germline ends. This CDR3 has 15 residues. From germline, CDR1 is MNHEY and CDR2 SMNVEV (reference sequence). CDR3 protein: CASSQYPTGITEQYF. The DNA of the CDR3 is TGTGCCAGCAGTCAATACCCCACAGGGATCACCGAGCAGTACTTC.

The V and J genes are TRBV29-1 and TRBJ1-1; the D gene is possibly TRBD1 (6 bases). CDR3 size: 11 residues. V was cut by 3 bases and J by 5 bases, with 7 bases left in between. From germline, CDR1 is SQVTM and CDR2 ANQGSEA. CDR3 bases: TGCAGCGTTGACACAGGGACTGAAGCTTTCTTT. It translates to CSVDTGTEAFF.

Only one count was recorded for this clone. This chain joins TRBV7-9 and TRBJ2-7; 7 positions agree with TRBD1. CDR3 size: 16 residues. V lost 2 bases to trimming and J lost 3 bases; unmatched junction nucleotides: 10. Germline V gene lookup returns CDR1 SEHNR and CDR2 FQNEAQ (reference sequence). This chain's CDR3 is CASSLRGQGQIYEQYF. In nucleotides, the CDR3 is TGTGCCAGCAGCTTAAGAGGGCAGGGACAGATCTACGAGCAGTACTTC. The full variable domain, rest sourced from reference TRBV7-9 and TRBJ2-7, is DTGVSQNPRHKITKRGQNVTFRCDPISEHNRLYWYRQTLGQGPEFLTYFQNEAQLEKSRLLSDRFSAERPKGSFSTLEIQRTEQGDSAMYLCASSLRGQGQIYEQYFGPGTRLTVT.

This chain's CDR3 is CASIYQGSLSYEQYF. As DNA, the CDR3 is TGTGCCAGCATCTACCAGGGGTCCCTCTCCTACGAGCAGTACTTC. V usage is TRBV6-1 and J usage is TRBJ2-7; D perhaps matches TRBD1 (6 bases). The germline V and J ends were trimmed by 7 bases and 0 bases, with 16 bases remaining between them. Germline loops: CDR1 MNHNS, CDR2 SASEGT. The CDR3 length is 15 residues.

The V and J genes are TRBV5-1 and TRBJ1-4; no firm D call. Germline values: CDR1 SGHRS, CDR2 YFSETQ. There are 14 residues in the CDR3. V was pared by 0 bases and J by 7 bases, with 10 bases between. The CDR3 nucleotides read TGCGCCAGCAGCTTGGCCTTTCTCAGTGAAAAACTGTTTTTT. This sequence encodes CASSLAFLSEKLFF.